This T cell receptor beta chain appears in the sequencing data of a study of blood T cells in healthy people across ages. The second PCR ran roughly 7 to 12 cycles with a sample-barcoded 5' primer and J-beta primers. TCRdb processed the 5' RACE reads anew with MiXCR; each CDR3 protein has one entry. The table lists around 990,000 distinct CDR3 sequences, about 23% of them singletons. The CDR3 covers 15 residues. Germline values: CDR1 SEHNR, CDR2 FQNEAQ (reference sequence). The V end was cut by 6 bases, the J end by 5 bases, with 19 bases between. The same data also contributed to another study, on T cells of mothers and their children.

The sequenced sample consisted of blood. The chain recombines TRBV7-9 with TRBJ2-5, with D possibly matching TRBD1 (6 bases). This receptor was taken from a girl aged 2 to 10 in good health. The CDR3 nucleotides read TGTGCCAGCAGTTGGACAGTCGGGTCGGGGGAGACCCAGTACTTC. It codes for CASSWTVGSGETQYF.